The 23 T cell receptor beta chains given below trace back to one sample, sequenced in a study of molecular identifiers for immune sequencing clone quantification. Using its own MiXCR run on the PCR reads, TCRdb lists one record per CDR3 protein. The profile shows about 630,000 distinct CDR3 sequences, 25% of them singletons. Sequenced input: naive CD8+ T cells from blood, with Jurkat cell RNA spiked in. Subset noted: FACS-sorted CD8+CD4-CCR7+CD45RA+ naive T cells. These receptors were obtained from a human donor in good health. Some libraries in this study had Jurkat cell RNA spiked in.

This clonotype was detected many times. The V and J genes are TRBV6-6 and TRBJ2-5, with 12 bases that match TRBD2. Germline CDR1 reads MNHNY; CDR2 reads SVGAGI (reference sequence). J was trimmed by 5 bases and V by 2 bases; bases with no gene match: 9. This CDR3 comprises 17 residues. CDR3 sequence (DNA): TGTGCCAGCAGTTACCTCGCGACTAGCGGGGGTTCGGAGACCCAGTACTTC. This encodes CASSYLATSGGSETQYF.

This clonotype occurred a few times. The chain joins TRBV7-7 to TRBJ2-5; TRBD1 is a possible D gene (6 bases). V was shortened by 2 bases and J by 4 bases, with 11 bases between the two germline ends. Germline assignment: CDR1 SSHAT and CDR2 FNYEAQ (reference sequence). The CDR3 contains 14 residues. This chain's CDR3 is CASSLRQASETQYF. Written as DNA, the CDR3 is TGTGCCAGCAGCTTAAGACAGGCCTCAGAGACCCAGTACTTC.

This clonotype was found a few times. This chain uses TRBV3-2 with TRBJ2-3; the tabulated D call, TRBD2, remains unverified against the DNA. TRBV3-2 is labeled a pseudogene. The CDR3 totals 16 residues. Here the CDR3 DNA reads TGTGCCAGCAGCCAGACGGGACTAGCCCGCACAGATACGCAGTATTTT. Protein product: CASSQTGLARTDTQYF.

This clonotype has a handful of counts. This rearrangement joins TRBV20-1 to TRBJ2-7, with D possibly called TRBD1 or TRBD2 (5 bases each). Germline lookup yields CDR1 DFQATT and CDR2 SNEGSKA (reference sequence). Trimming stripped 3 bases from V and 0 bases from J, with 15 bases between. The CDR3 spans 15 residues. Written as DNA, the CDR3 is TGCAGTGCTAGCGGGACGTTCCTTATCTCCTACGAGCAGTACTTC. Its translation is CSASGTFLISYEQYF.

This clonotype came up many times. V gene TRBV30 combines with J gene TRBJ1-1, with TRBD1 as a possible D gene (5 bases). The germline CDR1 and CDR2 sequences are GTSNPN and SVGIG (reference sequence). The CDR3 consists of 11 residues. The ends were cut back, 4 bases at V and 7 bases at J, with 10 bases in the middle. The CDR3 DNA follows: TGTGCCTGGAAACCGACAGTTGAAGCTTTCTTT. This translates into CAWKPTVEAFF.

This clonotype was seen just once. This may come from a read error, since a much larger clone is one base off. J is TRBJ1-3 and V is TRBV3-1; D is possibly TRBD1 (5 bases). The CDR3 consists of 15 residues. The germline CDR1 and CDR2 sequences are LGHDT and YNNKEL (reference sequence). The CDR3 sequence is CASSRSRTYGNTTYF. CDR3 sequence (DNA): TGTGCCAGCAGCCGATCAAGGACATATGGAAACACCACATATTTT.

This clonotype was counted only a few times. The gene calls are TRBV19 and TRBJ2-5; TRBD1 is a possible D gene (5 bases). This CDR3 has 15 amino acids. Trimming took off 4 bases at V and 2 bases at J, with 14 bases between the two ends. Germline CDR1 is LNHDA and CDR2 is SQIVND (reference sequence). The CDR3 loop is CASSKNDRLQETQYF. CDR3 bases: TGTGCCAGTAGTAAAAACGACAGATTACAAGAGACCCAGTACTTC.

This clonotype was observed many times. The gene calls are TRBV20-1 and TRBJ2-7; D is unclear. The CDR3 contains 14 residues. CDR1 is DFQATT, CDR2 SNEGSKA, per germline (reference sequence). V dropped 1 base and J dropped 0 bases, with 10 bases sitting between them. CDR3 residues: CSARVDGSSYEQYF. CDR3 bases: TGCAGTGCTAGAGTGGACGGAAGCTCCTACGAGCAGTACTTC.

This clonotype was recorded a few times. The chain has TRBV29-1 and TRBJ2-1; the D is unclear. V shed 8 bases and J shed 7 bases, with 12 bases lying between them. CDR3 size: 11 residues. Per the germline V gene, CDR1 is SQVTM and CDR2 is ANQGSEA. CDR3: CSLLSLNEQFF. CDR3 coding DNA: TGCAGCCTCTTGTCCCTAAATGAGCAGTTCTTC.

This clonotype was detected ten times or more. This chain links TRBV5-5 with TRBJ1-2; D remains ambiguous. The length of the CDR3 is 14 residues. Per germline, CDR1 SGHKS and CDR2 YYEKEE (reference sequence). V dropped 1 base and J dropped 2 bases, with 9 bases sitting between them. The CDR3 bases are TGTGCCAGCAGCTTGTCGAGCGGAAACTATGGCTACACCTTC. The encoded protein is CASSLSSGNYGYTF.

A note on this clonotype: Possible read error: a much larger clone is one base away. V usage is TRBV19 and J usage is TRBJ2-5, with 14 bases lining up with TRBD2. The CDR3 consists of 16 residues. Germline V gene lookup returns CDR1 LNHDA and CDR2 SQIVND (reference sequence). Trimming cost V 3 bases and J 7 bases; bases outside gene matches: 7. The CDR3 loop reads CASSMTSGGAPGTQYF. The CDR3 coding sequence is TGTGCCAGTAGTATGACTAGCGGGGGGGCTCCTGGGACCCAGTACTTC.

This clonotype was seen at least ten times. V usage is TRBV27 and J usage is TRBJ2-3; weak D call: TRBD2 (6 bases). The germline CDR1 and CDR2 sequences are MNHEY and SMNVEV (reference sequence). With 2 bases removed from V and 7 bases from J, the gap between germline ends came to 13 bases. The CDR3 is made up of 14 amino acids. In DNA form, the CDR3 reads TGTGCCAGCAGTTTAGGAGGGGCAGGTAATACGCAGTATTTT. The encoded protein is CASSLGGAGNTQYF.

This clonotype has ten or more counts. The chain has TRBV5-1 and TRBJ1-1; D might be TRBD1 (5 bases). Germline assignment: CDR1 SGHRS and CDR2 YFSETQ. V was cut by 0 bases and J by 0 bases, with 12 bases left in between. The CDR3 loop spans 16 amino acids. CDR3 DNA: TGCGCCAGCAGCTTGGGCGGGGCGCGAATGAACACTGAAGCTTTCTTT. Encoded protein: CASSLGGARMNTEAFF.

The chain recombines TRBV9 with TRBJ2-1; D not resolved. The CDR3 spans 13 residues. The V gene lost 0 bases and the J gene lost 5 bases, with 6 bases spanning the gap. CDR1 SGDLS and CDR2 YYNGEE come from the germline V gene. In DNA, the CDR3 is TGTGCCAGCAGCGTAGAAGGGAACAATGAGCAGTTCTTC. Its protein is CASSVEGNNEQFF.

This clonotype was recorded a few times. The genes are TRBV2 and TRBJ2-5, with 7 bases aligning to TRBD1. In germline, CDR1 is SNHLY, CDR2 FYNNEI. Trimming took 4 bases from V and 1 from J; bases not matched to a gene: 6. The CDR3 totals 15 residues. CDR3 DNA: TGTGCCAGCAGTGGAGGGGGCAGCACCCAAGAGACCCAGTACTTC. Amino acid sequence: CASSGGGSTQETQYF.

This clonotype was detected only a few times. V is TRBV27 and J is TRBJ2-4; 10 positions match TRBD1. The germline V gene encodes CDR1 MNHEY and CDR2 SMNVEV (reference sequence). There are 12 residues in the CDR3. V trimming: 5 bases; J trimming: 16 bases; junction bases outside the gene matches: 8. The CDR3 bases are TGTGCCAGCAGTCCCCCGACAGGGGGCTTTTACTTC. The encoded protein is CASSPPTGGFYF.

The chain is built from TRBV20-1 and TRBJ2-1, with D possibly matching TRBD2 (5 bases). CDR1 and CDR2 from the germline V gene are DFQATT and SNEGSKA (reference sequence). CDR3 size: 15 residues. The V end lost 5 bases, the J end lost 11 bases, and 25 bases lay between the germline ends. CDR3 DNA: TGCAGTGCTCGTACGTTAGCGACCCTTCGAGATAAGCAGTTCTTC. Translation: CSARTLATLRDKQFF.

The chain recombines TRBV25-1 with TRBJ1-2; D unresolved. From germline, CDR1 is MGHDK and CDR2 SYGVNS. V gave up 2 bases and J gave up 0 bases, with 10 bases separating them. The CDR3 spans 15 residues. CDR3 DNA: TGTGCCAGCAGTGAACAGAGTTTAGCTAACTATGGCTACACCTTC. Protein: CASSEQSLANYGYTF.

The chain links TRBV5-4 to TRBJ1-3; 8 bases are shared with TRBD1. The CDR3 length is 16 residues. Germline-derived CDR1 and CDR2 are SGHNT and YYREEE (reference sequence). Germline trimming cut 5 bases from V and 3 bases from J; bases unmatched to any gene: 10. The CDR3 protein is CASRQGGGVVGNTIYF. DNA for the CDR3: TGTGCCAGCAGACAGGGGGGTGGGGTTGTTGGAAACACCATATATTTT.

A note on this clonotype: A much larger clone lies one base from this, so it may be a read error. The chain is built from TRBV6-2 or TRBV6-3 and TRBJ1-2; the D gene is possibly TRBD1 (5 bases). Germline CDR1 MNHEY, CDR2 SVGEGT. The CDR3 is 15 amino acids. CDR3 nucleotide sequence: TGTGTCAGCAGTTCGGCGGGACGTACGCTATGGGGCTACACCTTC. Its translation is CVSSSAGRTLWGYTF.

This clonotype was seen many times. The CDR3 loop is CASSQEIWGTGFYEQYF. Written as DNA, the CDR3 is TGCGCCAGCAGCCAAGAAATTTGGGGGACAGGGTTCTACGAGCAGTACTTC. The chain is built from TRBV4-1 and TRBJ2-7; 9 bases fit TRBD1. Germline values: CDR1 MGHRA, CDR2 YSYEKL. The junction had 9 bases not matched to a gene; V was cut back by 0 bases and J by 3 bases. This CDR3 comprises 17 residues.

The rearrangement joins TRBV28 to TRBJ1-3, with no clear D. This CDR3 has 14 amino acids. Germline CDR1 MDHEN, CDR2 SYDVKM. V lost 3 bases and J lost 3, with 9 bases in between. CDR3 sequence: CASSLGLVGNTIYF. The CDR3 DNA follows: TGTGCCAGCAGTTTGGGATTAGTTGGAAACACCATATATTTT.

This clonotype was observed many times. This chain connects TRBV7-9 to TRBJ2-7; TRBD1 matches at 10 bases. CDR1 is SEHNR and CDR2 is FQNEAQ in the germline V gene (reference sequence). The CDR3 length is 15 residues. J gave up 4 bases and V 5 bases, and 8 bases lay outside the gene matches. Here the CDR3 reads CASSPGTGAQYEQYF. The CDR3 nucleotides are TGTGCCAGCAGCCCCGGGACAGGGGCCCAGTACGAGCAGTACTTC.